This is a list of T cell receptor beta chains from one sample in a study of blood T cell repertoires in COVID-19. Generated by immunoSEQ multiplex PCR, the TCRdb table keeps only in-frame clones and is missing some. The top ten hold 3.5% to 5% of the sample, which has 150,000 to 200,000 clones, 80% to 95% seen once. The source material was peripheral blood. Every receptor here comes from a woman between 50 and 59 years old with acute or convalescent COVID-19. CDR3s include the opening cysteine and the closing phenylalanine or tryptophan.

V,length,CDR3
TRBV2,12,CASSESQQPQHF
TRBV28,15,CASSSPGNSYNEQFF
TRBV5-1,16,CASSLPAGGPQETQYF
TRBV18,13,CASSPRQQETQYF
TRBV7-8,16,CASSQEIGQGNQPQHF
TRBV24-1,15,CATSDSSGATYEQYF
TRBV9,14,CASSLGQGNQPQHF
TRBV7-2,19,CASSLWCDLTDRSEFTIYF
TRBV6-5,13,CATSTREADTQYF
TRBV19,14,CASRKPGQDYGYTF
TRBV3-1/TRBV3-2,13,CASSITGPYEQYF
TRBV21-1,17,CASSKALQGEKSTEAFF
TRBV7-2,14,CASSLAGGAAEQYF
TRBV12-3/TRBV12-4,12,CASSLAPYEQYF
TRBV20-1,11,CSAGAFYEQYF
TRBV13,15,CASSLEQGGYNEQFF
TRBV4-3,16,CASSQDHTGGNEKLFF
TRBV2,14,CASSVRGMNTEAFF
TRBV15,16,CATSRAPGQDEAEAFF
TRBV7-9,13,CASSLDHFKPLHF
TRBV6-6,12,CASKEGNQPQHF
TRBV10-3,16,CAISEPDRGVNTEAFF
TRBV4-1,15,CASSQDAGTGNTIYF
TRBV19,15,CASSPTLGSNQPQHF
TRBV1,12,CTSSQGGLSYTF
TRBV15,17,CATSRGGTHQGNEKLFF
TRBV10-3,13,CAISETGETEAFF